The 23 T cell receptor beta chains presented below share a single source sample, sequenced in a study of blood T cell repertoires in COVID-19. Assay used: immunoSEQ multiplex PCR; TCRdb lists only in-frame clones, some missing. The sample records about 240,000 clones, 82% being singletons. Sequencing was done on a sample of peripheral blood. The receptors come from a woman between 18 and 30 years old with acute or convalescent COVID-19.

The chain employs TRBV5-1 and TRBJ1-4; D not resolved. Trimming removed 3 bases at V and 3 bases at J, with 12 bases between. The CDR3 runs 15 residues. Germline V gene data show CDR1 as SGHRS and CDR2 as YFSETQ. CDR3 nucleotide sequence: TGCGCCAGCAGCTCCGGAGGGTGGGCTAATGAAAAACTGTTTTTT. Protein product: CASSSGGWANEKLFF.

V gene TRBV4-3 combines with J gene TRBJ2-5; a possible D gene is TRBD1 (7 bases). This CDR3 is 15 amino acids long. The V and J ends lost 2 bases and 5 bases respectively, with 15 bases between them. Germline loops: CDR1 LGHNA, CDR2 YSLEER. The CDR3 spells CASSQTTGRWETQYF. The CDR3, as DNA: TGCGCCAGCAGCCAAACGACAGGGAGGTGGGAGACCCAGTACTTC.

The chain is built from TRBV14 and TRBJ2-1; 7 positions match TRBD1. CDR1 and CDR2 (germline): SGHDN, FVKESK. The CDR3 contains 16 residues. The J segment lost 6 bases and the V segment lost 3 bases, leaving 11 bases of the junction unmatched. DNA of the CDR3: TGTGCCAGCAGCCACTTCGGTACGGGACAGCTCAATGAGCAGTTCTTC. Its protein product is CASSHFGTGQLNEQFF.

This clone was recorded a few times. V gene TRBV7-2 combines with J gene TRBJ2-1; the D is unclear. The germline V gene encodes CDR1 SGHTA and CDR2 FQGNSA. Trimming removed 8 bases at V and 0 bases at J, with 11 bases between. The CDR3 is 14 amino acids. DNA for the CDR3: TGTGCCAGCGAACAACAAAGCTCCTACAATGAGCAGTTCTTC. Amino acids: CASEQQSSYNEQFF. The variable domain in full, with the rest retrieved from reference TRBV7-2 and TRBJ2-1, is GAGVSQSPSNKVTEKGKDVELRCDPISGHTALYWYRQSLGQGLEFLIYFQGNSAPDKSGLPSDRFSAERTGGSVSTLTIQRTQQEDSAVYLCASEQQSSYNEQFFGPGTRLTVL.

The chain has TRBV18 and TRBJ2-7, with 8 positions matching TRBD1. This CDR3 has 16 amino acids. V gave up 0 bases and J gave up 2 bases; unmatched junction bases: 6. The germline CDR1 and CDR2 sequences are KGHSH and LQKENI. The CDR3 protein is CASSPPEGQATYEQYF. The CDR3, as DNA: TGTGCCAGCTCACCACCAGAGGGACAGGCAACCTACGAGCAGTACTTC. Filled out from reference TRBV18 and TRBJ2-7, the complete variable domain reads NAGVMQNPRHLVRRRGQEARLRCSPMKGHSHVYWYRQLPEEGLKFMVYLQKENIIDESGMPKERFSAEFPKEGPSILRIQQVVRGDSAAYFCASSPPEGQATYEQYFGPGTRLTVT.

The chain has TRBV18 and TRBJ1-2, with 9 bases matching TRBD1. CDR1 KGHSH and CDR2 LQKENI come from the germline V gene. The CDR3 loop spans 14 amino acids. J lost 4 bases, V lost 6 bases, and 6 bases had no gene match. The CDR3 sequence is CASSPGQGLYGYTF. In DNA form, the CDR3 reads TGTGCCAGCTCCCCGGGACAGGGCCTCTATGGCTACACCTTC.

The V and J genes are TRBV5-6 and TRBJ2-3, with D possibly being TRBD1 (6 bases). The V end was cut by 4 bases, the J end by 4 bases, with 16 bases between. The CDR3 has 15 amino acids. Looked up from germline, CDR1 is SGHDT and CDR2 is YYEEEE. The CDR3 loop is CASSPGVLEADTQYF. The CDR3 bases are TGTGCCAGCAGCCCAGGGGTCTTGGAAGCAGATACGCAGTATTTT.

The table lists this clone with a few counts. This sequence joins TRBV3-1 (or the pseudogene TRBV3-2) and TRBJ1-1; 8 bases map to TRBD1. The CDR3 is 15 residues long. Unmatched junction bases numbered 4, after V lost 3 bases and J lost 1 base. Germline lookup yields CDR1 LGHDT and CDR2 YNNKEL (reference sequence). The CDR3 spells CASSHHRGGNTEAFF. Written as DNA, the CDR3 is TGTGCCAGCAGCCATCACAGGGGGGGGAACACTGAAGCTTTCTTT.

This sequence joins TRBV5-6 and TRBJ2-5; D remains ambiguous. Germline assignment: CDR1 SGHDT and CDR2 YYEEEE. V was trimmed by 4 bases and J by 7 bases, leaving 14 bases between them. There are 13 residues in the CDR3. CDR3 in amino acids: CASSLRVDRTQYF. The CDR3 region has the DNA TGTGCCAGCAGCCTTCGGGTAGACCGGACCCAGTACTTC.

The chain carries TRBV18 and TRBJ1-3, with D unresolved. Germline V CDR1 and CDR2: KGHSH, LQKENI. This CDR3 region has 13 residues. Trimming took off 3 bases at V and 8 bases at J, with 11 bases between the two ends. Written as DNA, the CDR3 is TGTGCCAGCTCACCGTCACACGAGGACACCATATATTTT. This codes for CASSPSHEDTIYF.

The chain has TRBV7-2 and TRBJ2-1; 10 nucleotides line up with TRBD2. V was pared by 4 bases and J by 7 bases, with 7 bases of the junction left unmatched. Germline V lookup: CDR1 SGHTA, CDR2 FQGNSA. The CDR3 covers 15 residues. The DNA of the CDR3 is TGTGCCAGCAGCTGGAGCGGGAGGGCGCGGAATGAGCAGTTCTTC. This codes for CASSWSGRARNEQFF.

The rearrangement uses TRBV24-1 and TRBJ2-3, with 12 bases matching TRBD2. This CDR3 has 15 amino acids. Losses at the gene ends were 4 bases for V and 5 bases for J; bases not matched to a gene: 3. CDR1 KGHDR and CDR2 SFDVKD come from the germline V gene. CDR3 residues: CATSDTGLAGDTQYF. CDR3 nucleotide sequence: TGTGCCACCAGTGACACGGGACTAGCGGGAGATACGCAGTATTTT.

This clone was detected only a few times. The chain uses TRBV11-1 and TRBJ2-1; 14 nucleotides match TRBD2. The CDR3 consists of 14 residues. J gave up 9 bases and V 5 bases, and 3 bases lay outside the gene matches. Germline V gene sequence: CDR1 SGHAT, CDR2 FQDESV (reference sequence). CDR3 residues: CASSLGLAGGEQFF. The CDR3 nucleotides are TGTGCCAGCAGCCTCGGACTAGCGGGAGGTGAGCAGTTCTTC.

This clone was observed a handful of times. The V call is TRBV12-3 or TRBV12-4, the J call TRBJ2-7; possibly TRBD1 for D (5 bases). The CDR3 runs 12 residues. The germline V and J ends were trimmed by 6 bases and 7 bases, with 13 bases remaining between them. The CDR3 nucleotides are TGTGCCAGCAGCTCCAGGGTTTCGGAGCAGTACTTC. Residues: CASSSRVSEQYF.

This chain uses TRBV6-1 with TRBJ2-7; 10 positions match TRBD2. Per the germline V gene, CDR1 is MNHNS and CDR2 is SASEGT. There are 14 residues in the CDR3. Trimming cost V 3 bases and J 3 bases; bases outside gene matches: 2. The CDR3 sequence: CASSDGLADYEQYF. CDR3 bases: TGTGCCAGCAGTGACGGACTAGCGGACTACGAGCAGTACTTC.

This clone was seen a single time. J is TRBJ2-1 and V is TRBV9; TRBD2 matches 13 bases. CDR3 length: 18 residues. Germline V lookup: CDR1 SGDLS, CDR2 YYNGEE. The junction had 10 bases not matched to a gene; V was cut back by 3 bases and J by 4 bases. CDR3 DNA: TGTGCCAGCAGCGACGTTGGGACTAGCGGGACGGCTTACAATGAGCAGTTCTTC. This codes for CASSDVGTSGTAYNEQFF.

The count of this clone is one. The chain employs TRBV7-2 and TRBJ1-5, with TRBD1 identical over 7 bases. Per the germline V gene, CDR1 is SGHTA and CDR2 is FQGNSA. The CDR3 is 14 residues long. V was clipped by 5 bases and J by 5 bases; unmatched bases: 6. The CDR3 DNA is TGTGCCAGCAGCCAACAAACAGGGGATCAGCCCCAGCATTTT. Its translation is CASSQQTGDQPQHF.

This clone was seen only a few times. This chain uses TRBV11-2 with TRBJ2-5; possible D gene TRBD1, 6 bases. Deletions cut 0 bases from V and 7 bases from J, with 9 bases between. CDR3 length: 13 amino acids. Per the germline V gene, CDR1 is SGHAT and CDR2 is FQNNGV. CDR3 in DNA: TGTGCCAGCAGCTTAGATTCCAGGGGGACCCAGTACTTC. This gives the protein CASSLDSRGTQYF. The full variable domain, its missing parts supplied by reference TRBV11-2 and TRBJ2-5, is EAGVAQSPRYKIIEKRQSVAFWCNPISGHATLYWYQQILGQGPKLLIQFQNNGVVDDSQLPKDRFSAERLKGVDSTLKIQPAKLEDSAVYLCASSLDSRGTQYFGPGTRLLVL.

This clone was seen only a few times. The V and J genes are TRBV5-1 and TRBJ2-3; D not certain. Per the germline V gene, CDR1 is SGHRS and CDR2 is YFSETQ. V lost 4 bases to trimming and J lost 2 bases, with 14 bases between them. The CDR3 length is 15 residues. The CDR3, as DNA: TGCGCCAGCAGCACCGGGTTGCGAAACACAGATACGCAGTATTTT. This sequence encodes CASSTGLRNTDTQYF.

This chain links TRBV5-1 with TRBJ2-2, with 13 bases lining up with TRBD2. Germline V gene data show CDR1 as SGHRS and CDR2 as YFSETQ. The V gene end was trimmed by 2 bases and the J gene end by 6 bases; junction bases not matched to a gene: 7. This CDR3 has 17 amino acids. CDR3 region: CASSFGLAGVGSGELFF. CDR3 nucleotide sequence: TGCGCCAGCAGCTTCGGACTAGCGGGAGTAGGGTCCGGGGAGCTGTTTTTT.

This chain joins TRBV7-2 and TRBJ2-7; D is uncertain. Trimming shortened V by 5 bases and J by 6 bases, and 26 bases separated the two germline ends. Germline CDR1 reads SGHTA; CDR2 reads FQGNSA. This CDR3 is built from 17 residues. Written as DNA, the CDR3 is TGTGCCAGCAGCCCCACCACCACCAGCAGCGCCCGCGGCGAGCAGTACTTC. This sequence encodes CASSPTTTSSARGEQYF.

The J gene is TRBJ2-1, the V gene TRBV7-2; TRBD2 aligns across 11 bases. Germline lookup yields CDR1 SGHTA and CDR2 FQGNSA. There are 15 residues in the CDR3. J gave up 4 bases and V 5 bases, and 4 bases lay outside the gene matches. CDR3 loop: CASSPVAGGYNEQFF. CDR3 nucleotides: TGTGCCAGCAGCCCGGTAGCGGGAGGGTACAATGAGCAGTTCTTC.

The gene calls are TRBV5-6 and TRBJ2-5, with a tentative D call TRBD2 (5 bases). Germline CDR1 reads SGHDT; CDR2 reads YYEEEE. The CDR3 runs to 16 residues. Trimming left V 0 bases short and J 5 bases short, with 17 bases between. DNA of the CDR3: TGTGCCAGCAGCTTGGGTTTTGTGGGAGTTAGGGAGACCCAGTACTTC. Its translation is CASSLGFVGVRETQYF.